One and the same sample provided the 24 T cell receptor beta chains below, sequenced in a study of T cells in Graves' hyperthyroidism and ophthalmopathy. The TCR beta CDR3 regions underwent amplification using RNA transcripts as the source. The TCR CDR3 was amplified in a first-round RT-PCR using the HTBI primer set. TCRdb processed the multiplex PCR reads anew with MiXCR; each CDR3 protein has one entry. The sample holds about 96,000 distinct CDR3 sequences, approximately 56% seen once. The sample consisted of blood. These receptors were obtained from a woman aged 35 to 49 with Graves' hyperthyroidism.

This clonotype was counted ten times or more. This chain links TRBV28 with TRBJ2-3, with a tentative D call TRBD2 (6 bases). Looked up from germline, CDR1 is MDHEN and CDR2 is SYDVKM. V was clipped by 6 bases and J by 2 bases, with 18 bases between them. The CDR3 is made up of 16 amino acids. CDR3: CASRPGGADPTDTQYF. Written as DNA, the CDR3 is TGTGCCAGCAGGCCGGGCGGGGCTGACCCCACAGATACGCAGTATTTT. The full variable domain, with the rest looked up from reference TRBV28 and TRBJ2-3, is DVKVTQSSRYLVKRTGEKVFLECVQDMDHENMFWYRQDPGLGLRLIYFSYDVKMKEKGDIPEGYSVSREKKERFSLILESASTNQTSMYLCASRPGGADPTDTQYFGPGTRLTVL.

The rearrangement links TRBV7-9 to TRBJ1-2; no firm D call. The CDR3 extends over 12 amino acids. Trimming left V 6 bases short and J 7 bases short, with 12 bases between. The germline CDR1 and CDR2 sequences are SEHNR and FQNEAQ (reference sequence). The DNA for the CDR3 is TGTGCCAGCAGTTTTGGAGGGATTGGCTACACCTTC. Its translation: CASSFGGIGYTF.

The rearrangement uses TRBV10-3 and TRBJ1-2; a possible D gene is TRBD1 (6 bases). The V gene's germline CDR1 is ENHRY and CDR2 SYGVKD. CDR3 length: 15 amino acids. The V and J ends lost 2 bases and 7 bases respectively, with 17 bases between them. CDR3 sequence (DNA): TGTGCCATCAGTGAGGGTTTTCAGGGGCGGCGTGGCTACACCTTC. Residues: CAISEGFQGRRGYTF.

This clonotype was seen repeatedly, ten times or more. V gene TRBV19 combines with J gene TRBJ1-2; 7 positions agree with TRBD1. Losses at the gene ends were 5 bases for V and 4 bases for J; bases not matched to a gene: 10. Germline-derived CDR1 and CDR2 are LNHDA and SQIVND (reference sequence). The CDR3 covers 15 residues. The CDR3 coding sequence is TGTGCCAGTAGTGCCGGACAGGCCGCCCTCTATGGCTACACCTTC. Its translation is CASSAGQAALYGYTF.

This clonotype has a count of ten or more. The chain links TRBV7-9 to TRBJ2-7; 10 bases are a match to TRBD1. V lost 5 bases to trimming and J lost 5 bases; unmatched junction nucleotides: 21. The germline V gene encodes CDR1 SEHNR and CDR2 FQNEAQ (reference sequence). This CDR3 is built from 19 residues. The CDR3: CASSPPPWTGGTSRHEQYF. The CDR3 coding sequence is TGTGCCAGCAGCCCCCCCCCGTGGACAGGGGGTACTAGTAGGCACGAGCAGTACTTC.

The V gene is TRBV10-2, the J gene TRBJ2-7, with TRBD2 as a possible D gene (6 bases). Germline CDR1 is WSHSY and CDR2 is SAAADI. There are 15 residues in the CDR3. Trimming removed 0 bases from V and 2 bases from J, with 11 bases in between. For the CDR3, the DNA is TGCGCCAGCAGTGAGTCGAGAGCGGGCCCCTACGAGCAGTACTTC. As protein: CASSESRAGPYEQYF.

As concerns this clonotype: A much larger clone sits a single nucleotide away, making a read error possible. V and J are TRBV20-1 and TRBJ2-2; D may be TRBD1 (5 bases). The CDR3 spans 15 residues. Germline V CDR1 and CDR2: DFQATT, SNEGSKA (reference sequence). The V and J ends lost 2 bases and 0 bases respectively, with 10 bases between them. The CDR3 here is CSARNRRANTGELFF. The CDR3 DNA reads as TGCAGTGCTAGAAATCGCAGGGCGAACACCGGGGAGCTGTTTTTT.

The gene calls are TRBV10-3 and TRBJ1-2; D might be TRBD1 (5 bases). CDR3 length equals 14 residues. V lost 4 bases and J lost 2, with 11 bases in between. From germline, CDR1 is ENHRY and CDR2 SYGVKD. CDR3 DNA: TGTGCCATCAGTGGACTCGAGGGGAACTATGGCTACACCTTC. Protein sequence: CAISGLEGNYGYTF.

The J gene is TRBJ2-7, the V gene TRBV5-1, with TRBD1 identical over 8 bases. In germline, CDR1 is SGHRS, CDR2 YFSETQ. Losses at the gene ends were 0 bases for V and 5 bases for J; bases not matched to a gene: 4. This CDR3 spans 14 amino acids. The CDR3 protein is CASSLAPGGHEQYF. CDR3 DNA sequence: TGCGCCAGCAGCTTGGCCCCAGGGGGCCACGAGCAGTACTTC.

As concerns this clonotype: Germline and junction disagree at one end, which may indicate a read error. V usage is TRBV7-9 and J usage is TRBJ1-1; the match to TRBD1 covers 9 bases. The length of the CDR3 is 15 residues. Looked up from germline, CDR1 is SEHNR and CDR2 is FQNEAQ (reference sequence). The chain's CDR3 is CASSLGQGGVTEAFF. Written as DNA, the CDR3 is TGCGCCAGCAGCTTGGGACAGGGCGGGGTCACTGAAGCTTTCTTT. The entire variable domain, with the rest obtained from reference TRBV7-9 and TRBJ1-1, is as follows: DTGVSQNPRHKITKRGQNVTFRCDPISEHNRLYWYRQTLGQGPEFLTYFQNEAQLEKSRLLSDRFSAERPKGSFSTLEIQRTEQGDSAMYLCASSLGQGGVTEAFFGQGTRLTVV.

The genes are TRBV10-1 and TRBJ2-7; perhaps TRBD1 as D (6 bases). V was clipped by 7 bases and J by 5 bases, with 12 bases between them. The CDR3 length is 12 residues. Looked up from germline, CDR1 is WNHNN and CDR2 is SYGVQD (reference sequence). CDR3 residues: CASKGTINEQYF. In nucleotides, the CDR3 is TGCGCCAGCAAGGGGACAATCAACGAGCAGTACTTC.

This clonotype came up a few times. The gene calls are TRBV9 and TRBJ1-6; 8 bases line up with TRBD1. Germline V CDR1 and CDR2: SGDLS, YYNGEE. V was pared by 10 bases and J by 7 bases, with 16 bases of the junction left unmatched. This CDR3 has 16 residues. The chain's CDR3 is CACKVDRVVGNSPLHF. The CDR3 DNA is TGTGCCTGCAAGGTGGACAGGGTCGTGGGAAATTCACCCCTCCACTTT.

The V and J genes are TRBV5-4 and TRBJ1-2; tentatively, D is TRBD1 (6 bases). V dropped 3 bases and J dropped 5 bases, with 17 bases sitting between them. The V gene's germline CDR1 is SGHNT and CDR2 YYREEE (reference sequence). CDR3 length equals 15 residues. CDR3 nucleotides: TGTGCCAGCAGCTCCCCGGACAGCGGAGGGTATGGCTACACCTTC. This sequence encodes CASSSPDSGGYGYTF. Filled out from reference TRBV5-4 and TRBJ1-2, the complete variable domain reads ETGVTQSPTHLIKTRGQQVTLRCSSQSGHNTVSWYQQALGQGPQFIFQYYREEENGRGNFPPRFSGLQFPNYSSELNVNALELDDSALYLCASSSPDSGGYGYTFGSGTRLTVV.

This clonotype was recorded only once. The J gene is TRBJ2-3, the V gene TRBV9; no clear D. There are 14 residues in the CDR3. Looked up from germline, CDR1 is SGDLS and CDR2 is YYNGEE. The V end was cut by 4 bases, the J end by 1 base, with 10 bases between. The CDR3 is CASSQALGTDTQYF. The CDR3 DNA follows: TGTGCCAGCAGCCAAGCGCTCGGCACAGATACGCAGTATTTT.

V gene TRBV5-1 combines with J gene TRBJ2-2, with 9 bases identical to TRBD1. CDR1 and CDR2 from the germline V gene are SGHRS and YFSETQ. With 0 bases clipped from V and 15 bases from J, the junction kept 3 bases outside the gene matches. This CDR3 contains 12 residues. The CDR3 spells CASSLGQGGVFF. As DNA, the CDR3 is TGCGCCAGCAGCTTGGGACAGGGGGGGGTGTTTTTT.

This clonotype has ten or more counts. The CDR3 sequence: CASRGRVRETQYF. The CDR3 region has the DNA TGTGCCAGCAGGGGGAGAGTGCGGGAGACCCAGTACTTC. The chain combines TRBV6-5 with TRBJ2-5, with a weak D call TRBD2 (5 bases). The germline gives CDR1 MNHEY, CDR2 SVGAGI. V lost 6 bases to trimming and J lost 5 bases, with 13 bases between them. The CDR3 loop spans 13 amino acids.

The CDR3 here is CASRGLAGTFTGELFF. CDR3 DNA sequence: TGTGCCAGCAGAGGACTAGCGGGAACTTTCACCGGGGAGCTGTTTTTT. The rearrangement joins TRBV7-8 to TRBJ2-2; 12 bases are shared with TRBD2. CDR1 is SGHVS, CDR2 FQNEAQ, per germline. With 6 bases clipped from V and 4 bases from J, the junction kept 6 bases outside the gene matches. The CDR3 is made up of 16 amino acids.

This clonotype showed up just a few times. The chain has TRBV7-2 and TRBJ1-5; the D gene is possibly TRBD1 (5 bases). The length of the CDR3 is 13 residues. From germline, CDR1 is SGHTA and CDR2 FQGNSA. Trimming cost V 5 bases and J 9 bases, with 14 bases left between them. The DNA of the CDR3 is TGTGCCAGCAGCCCCTCTCGGAGGGGGCCCCAGCATTTT. Protein product: CASSPSRRGPQHF. Combining the CDR3 with reference TRBV7-2 and TRBJ1-5 gives the whole variable domain GAGVSQSPSNKVTEKGKDVELRCDPISGHTALYWYRQSLGQGLEFLIYFQGNSAPDKSGLPSDRFSAERTGGSVSTLTIQRTQQEDSAVYLCASSPSRRGPQHFGDGTRLSIL.

This clonotype occurred many times. This chain links TRBV10-3 with TRBJ2-7; 10 bases line up with TRBD1. Trimming cost V 6 bases and J 3 bases; bases outside gene matches: 2. Looked up from germline, CDR1 is ENHRY and CDR2 is SYGVKD. The CDR3 consists of 13 residues. This CDR3 reads CAIRGQGFYEQYF. The CDR3 DNA reads as TGTGCCATCAGGGGACAGGGGTTCTACGAGCAGTACTTC.

The V and J genes are TRBV10-3 and TRBJ2-5; 9 nucleotides line up with TRBD1. J was trimmed by 7 bases and V by 9 bases; bases with no gene match: 6. CDR1 and CDR2 (germline): ENHRY, SYGVKD. This CDR3 region has 12 residues. CDR3 DNA sequence: TGTGCCATTCAAACAGGGGGCGGGACCCAGTACTTC. This encodes CAIQTGGGTQYF.

This clonotype was recorded many times. V usage is TRBV5-1 and J usage is TRBJ2-2; weak D call: TRBD2 (5 bases). Per the germline V gene, CDR1 is SGHRS and CDR2 is YFSETQ. Trimming cost V 0 bases and J 7 bases, with 10 bases left between them. The CDR3 is 14 residues long. Here the CDR3 reads CASSLVREVGELFF. For the CDR3, the DNA is TGCGCCAGCAGCTTGGTGAGGGAAGTCGGGGAGCTGTTTTTT.

The chain combines TRBV29-1 with TRBJ2-3; 10 nucleotides line up with TRBD2. The CDR3 sequence is 14 residues long. V lost 5 bases to trimming and J lost 4 bases; unmatched junction nucleotides: 6. CDR1 is SQVTM, CDR2 ANQGSEA, per germline. Here the CDR3 DNA reads TGCAGCGTTCCTCTAGCGGGAGTGTCAGATACGCAGTATTTT. Translation: CSVPLAGVSDTQYF.

The rearrangement joins TRBV2 to TRBJ1-2; D is undetermined. In germline, CDR1 is SNHLY, CDR2 FYNNEI. The CDR3 covers 13 residues. V dropped 4 bases and J dropped 4 bases, with 10 bases sitting between them. The CDR3 DNA reads as TGTGCCAGCAGTGGACACTTCGCCTATGGCTACACCTTC. This gives the protein CASSGHFAYGYTF.

The rearrangement uses TRBV10-3 and TRBJ1-2; the match to TRBD1 covers 9 bases. Germline V gene data show CDR1 as ENHRY and CDR2 as SYGVKD. The CDR3 contains 11 residues. Trimming removed 6 bases from V and 7 bases from J; junction bases left unmatched: 0. In DNA form, the CDR3 reads TGTGCCATCAGGGACAGGGGTGGCTACACCTTC. Residues: CAIRDRGGYTF.